What follows are 20 T cell receptor beta chains derived from one specimen sequenced in a study of T cell changes during pregnancy in multiple sclerosis. The assay was immunoSEQ multiplex PCR, and TCRdb's table has in-frame clones only and misses some. The sample yields under 75,000 clones, 91% seen once. The starting material was peripheral blood, obtained in the third trimester of pregnancy. The receptor source for this set is a female donor in good health, enrolled as a control in a pregnancy study.

This clone is a singleton in its sample. The chain couples TRBV5-1 to TRBJ2-7; unclear D gene. The CDR3 runs 16 residues. Trimming removed 0 bases from V and 0 bases from J, with 13 bases in between. The germline gives CDR1 SGHRS, CDR2 YFSETQ. This chain's CDR3 is CASSLDGRRSSYEQYF. Here the CDR3 DNA reads TGCGCCAGCAGCTTGGATGGCAGGCGAAGCTCCTACGAGCAGTACTTC.

The V and J genes are TRBV27 and TRBJ1-6; TRBD1 aligns across 9 bases. The CDR3 covers 17 residues. The germline V gene encodes CDR1 MNHEY and CDR2 SMNVEV (reference sequence). V gave up 0 bases and J gave up 6 bases; unmatched junction bases: 6. The CDR3 protein is CASSLSRPGQGNSPLHF. The CDR3 bases are TGTGCCAGCAGTTTATCTCGACCGGGACAGGGTAATTCACCCCTCCACTTT.

The chain uses TRBV28 and TRBJ2-4, with D possibly TRBD1 on 6 matching bases. The CDR3 totals 15 residues. The germline V and J ends were trimmed by 7 bases and 10 bases, with 23 bases remaining between them. Germline loops: CDR1 MDHEN, CDR2 SYDVKM. The CDR3 region is CASTTRDLKGDIQYF. CDR3 bases: TGTGCCAGCACGACCCGGGACCTCAAGGGGGATATTCAGTACTTC.

The DNA for the CDR3 is TGCGCCAGCAGCTTGACTAGGGATACGCAGTATTTT. Translation: CASSLTRDTQYF. The chain joins TRBV5-1 to TRBJ2-3; D may be TRBD2 (5 bases). The germline CDR1 and CDR2 sequences are SGHRS and YFSETQ. CDR3 length: 12 residues. Trimming pared 1 base from V and 6 bases from J, leaving 6 bases between.

This clone was counted a few times. The chain's CDR3 is CASSLAGSYGYTF. CDR3 bases: TGTGCCAGCAGCTTGGCGGGGAGCTATGGCTACACCTTC. This chain links TRBV5-4 with TRBJ1-2; no reliable D call. Germline-derived CDR1 and CDR2 are SGHNT and YYREEE (reference sequence). V gave up 0 bases and J gave up 4 bases, with 7 bases separating them. The CDR3 is made up of 13 amino acids.

This clone was seen just once. The rearrangement uses TRBV2 and TRBJ2-5; D is perhaps TRBD2 (6 bases). The CDR3 runs to 15 residues. Germline assignment: CDR1 SNHLY and CDR2 FYNNEI. The ends were cut back, 0 bases at V and 2 bases at J, with 10 bases in the middle. The DNA for the CDR3 is TGTGCCAGCAGTGAAGCACCGGGGGTACAAGAGACCCAGTACTTC. As protein: CASSEAPGVQETQYF.

This chain links TRBV11-1 with TRBJ1-1; the D gene is possibly TRBD1 (6 bases). CDR1 is SGHAT, CDR2 FQDESV, per germline (reference sequence). The V end was cut by 1 base, the J end by 0 bases, with 21 bases between. This CDR3 is 19 amino acids long. In DNA form, the CDR3 reads TGTGCCAGCAGCTTAGAACAGGGATTTTCGAGGTACATGAACACTGAAGCTTTCTTT. It codes for CASSLEQGFSRYMNTEAFF.

The chain links TRBV5-4 to TRBJ1-4; TRBD1 agrees at 8 bases. This CDR3 is built from 15 residues. V dropped 4 bases and J dropped 3; count of bases not matched to a gene: 5. Germline V CDR1 and CDR2: SGHNT, YYREEE (reference sequence). In DNA, the CDR3 is TGTGCCAGCAGCGCTACGGGACAGGCTAATGAAAAACTGTTTTTT. The encoded protein is CASSATGQANEKLFF.

J is TRBJ1-1 and V is TRBV27; 9 nucleotides line up with TRBD1. The CDR3 is 17 residues long. Germline loops: CDR1 MNHEY, CDR2 SMNVEV (reference sequence). J was trimmed by 5 bases and V by 2 bases; bases with no gene match: 12. The CDR3 loop reads CASSLNPLGTGKTEAFF. The CDR3, as DNA: TGTGCCAGCAGTTTAAACCCCCTCGGGACAGGGAAAACTGAAGCTTTCTTT.

This chain's CDR3 is CASSPGAVSSDTQYF. For the CDR3, the DNA is TGTGCCAGCAGTCCAGGGGCGGTTAGTTCAGATACGCAGTATTTT. The chain recombines TRBV6-4 with TRBJ2-3, with TRBD1 as a possible D gene (6 bases). Trimming pared 5 bases from V and 4 bases from J, leaving 16 bases between. The germline CDR1 and CDR2 sequences are MRHNA and SNTAGT. The CDR3 runs to 15 residues.

The J gene is TRBJ2-1, the V gene TRBV4-3, with TRBD2 matching over 9 bases. This CDR3 region has 15 residues. Germline V gene sequence: CDR1 LGHNA, CDR2 YSLEER. V lost 1 base and J lost 8; bases outside the gene matches: 6. This CDR3 is CASSQVAGGLDEQFF. In DNA form, the CDR3 reads TGCGCCAGCAGCCAAGTCGCGGGGGGGCTCGATGAGCAGTTCTTC.

This chain connects TRBV7-2 to TRBJ2-5; TRBD2 might be the D (6 bases). V dropped 0 bases and J dropped 1 base, with 15 bases sitting between them. The germline V gene has CDR1 SGHTA and CDR2 FQGNSA. The CDR3 length is 17 residues. CDR3 sequence: CASSLAIGRILQETQYF. The CDR3 nucleotides read TGTGCCAGCAGCTTAGCGATAGGGAGGATACTCCAAGAGACCCAGTACTTC.

This rearrangement joins TRBV18 to TRBJ1-6; no clear D gene. Germline loops: CDR1 KGHSH, CDR2 LQKENI. The CDR3 runs 17 residues. V lost 3 bases and J lost 0, with 12 bases in between. CDR3 in amino acids: CASSPSPLSSYNSPLHF. For the CDR3, the DNA is TGTGCCAGCTCACCTTCCCCGTTGAGCTCCTATAATTCACCCCTCCACTTT.

The rearrangement uses TRBV20-1 and TRBJ1-1; D is undetermined. The CDR3 has 11 residues. Germline V gives CDR1 DFQATT, CDR2 SNEGSKA (reference sequence). V lost 7 bases to trimming and J lost 1 base, with 7 bases between them. CDR3 loop: CSVQANTEAFF. As DNA, the CDR3 is TGCAGTGTGCAGGCGAACACTGAAGCTTTCTTT.

The genes are TRBV6-5 and TRBJ1-1; weak D call: TRBD1 (6 bases). Per the germline V gene, CDR1 is MNHEY and CDR2 is SVGAGI. The CDR3 totals 14 residues. Trimming cost V 2 bases and J 7 bases, with 14 bases left between them. The CDR3 reads CASSYVGGGGEAFF. The CDR3 coding sequence is TGTGCCAGCAGTTACGTGGGGGGCGGGGGTGAAGCTTTCTTT.

This chain links TRBV6-1 with TRBJ2-1; D perhaps matches TRBD2 (5 bases). CDR1 and CDR2 (germline): MNHNS, SASEGT. Trimming stripped 8 bases from V and 1 base from J, with 15 bases between. The CDR3 covers 15 residues. CDR3 coding DNA: TGTGCCAGCCAACTAGACCTCGGGTCCTACAATGAGCAGTTCTTC. This encodes CASQLDLGSYNEQFF.

V is TRBV9 and J is TRBJ2-7; 10 positions match TRBD1. The junction had 6 bases not matched to a gene; V was cut back by 6 bases and J by 6 bases. Germline CDR1 reads SGDLS; CDR2 reads YYNGEE. The CDR3 extends over 13 amino acids. The CDR3: CASTRQGAGEQYF. CDR3 nucleotides: TGTGCCAGCACCCGACAGGGGGCTGGCGAGCAGTACTTC.

Here the CDR3 reads CASSGREGIPGNTIYF. For the CDR3, the DNA is TGTGCCAGCAGTGGGAGAGAGGGAATCCCTGGAAACACCATATATTTT. V and J are TRBV9 and TRBJ1-3; unclear D gene. Germline lookup yields CDR1 SGDLS and CDR2 YYNGEE. This CDR3 is 16 amino acids long. V was trimmed by 5 bases and J by 2 bases, leaving 17 bases between them.

The table lists this clone with a count of one. The V and J genes are TRBV18 and TRBJ1-5; D uncertain. The germline gives CDR1 KGHSH, CDR2 LQKENI. Trimming removed 6 bases from V and 1 base from J, with 10 bases in between. The CDR3 is 14 amino acids. In DNA, the CDR3 is TGTGCCAGCTCCCTCGGTCGAAGCAATCAGCCCCAGCATTTT. Protein sequence: CASSLGRSNQPQHF.

This clone appeared a single time. This chain uses TRBV29-1 with TRBJ2-3; 12 nucleotides align to TRBD1. After removal of 7 bases from V and 2 bases from J, the junction contained 22 bases not matched to a gene. Per germline, CDR1 SQVTM and CDR2 ANQGSEA. The CDR3 extends over 20 amino acids. The CDR3 loop reads CSAPARGTGGSAVNTDTQYF. CDR3 DNA: TGCAGCGCCCCGGCGAGAGGGACAGGGGGCTCGGCAGTGAACACAGATACGCAGTATTTT.